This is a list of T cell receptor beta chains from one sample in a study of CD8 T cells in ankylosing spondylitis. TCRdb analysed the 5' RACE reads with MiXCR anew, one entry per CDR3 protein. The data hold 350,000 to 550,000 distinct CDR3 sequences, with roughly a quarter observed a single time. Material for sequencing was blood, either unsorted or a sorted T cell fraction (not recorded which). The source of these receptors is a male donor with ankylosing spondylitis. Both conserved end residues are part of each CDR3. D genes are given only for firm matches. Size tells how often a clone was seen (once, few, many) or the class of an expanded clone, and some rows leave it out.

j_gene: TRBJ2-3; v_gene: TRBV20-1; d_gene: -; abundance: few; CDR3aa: CSARDWGRDFTDTQYF; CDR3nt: TGCAGTGCTAGAGATTGGGGGCGGGACTTCACAGATACGCAGTATTTT
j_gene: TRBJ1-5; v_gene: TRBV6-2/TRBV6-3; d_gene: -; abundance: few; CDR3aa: CASSQDTGNQPQHF; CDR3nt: TGTGCCAGCAGTCAAGACACAGGCAATCAGCCCCAGCATTTT
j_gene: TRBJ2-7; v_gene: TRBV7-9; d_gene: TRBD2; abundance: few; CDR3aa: CASSLAGGSGSFYEQYF; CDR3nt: TGTGCCAGCAGCTTAGCTGGGGGTAGCGGGTCCTTCTACGAGCAGTACTTC
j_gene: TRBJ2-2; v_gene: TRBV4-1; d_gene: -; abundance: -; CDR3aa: CASSRDTLANTGELFF; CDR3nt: TGCGCCAGCAGCCGCGACACGCTTGCGAACACCGGGGAGCTGTTTTTT
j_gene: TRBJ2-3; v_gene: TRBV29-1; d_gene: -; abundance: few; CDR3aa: CSVVGRNTDTQYF; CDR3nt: TGCAGCGTTGTGGGGCGGAACACAGATACGCAGTATTTT
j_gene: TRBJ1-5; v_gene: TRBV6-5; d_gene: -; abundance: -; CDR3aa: CASSSLINQPQHF; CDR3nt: TGTGCCAGCAGTTCTCTTATCAATCAGCCCCAGCATTTT
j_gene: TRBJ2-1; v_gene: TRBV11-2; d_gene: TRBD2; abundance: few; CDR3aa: CASSPRRGGSSNEQFF; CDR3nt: TGTGCCAGCAGCCCCCGTCGGGGCGGGAGTTCAAATGAGCAGTTCTTC
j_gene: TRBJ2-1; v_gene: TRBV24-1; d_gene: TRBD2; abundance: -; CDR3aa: CATSTTVGRPLSYNEQFF; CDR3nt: TGTGCCACCAGCACAACTGTCGGGAGGCCCCTCTCGTACAATGAGCAGTTCTTC
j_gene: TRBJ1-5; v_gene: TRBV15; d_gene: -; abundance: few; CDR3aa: CATEALDSSNQPQHF; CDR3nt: TGTGCCACCGAAGCCCTGGACAGTTCCAATCAGCCCCAGCATTTT
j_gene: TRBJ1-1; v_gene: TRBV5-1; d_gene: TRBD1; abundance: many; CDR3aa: CASSIRTGGTEAFF; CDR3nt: TGCGCCAGCAGCATCCGGACAGGGGGCACTGAAGCTTTCTTT
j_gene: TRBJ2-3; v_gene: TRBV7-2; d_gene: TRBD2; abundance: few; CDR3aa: CASSLAGTSGRMDTQYF; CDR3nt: TGTGCCAGCAGCTTAGCCGGGACTAGCGGGAGGATGGATACGCAGTATTTT
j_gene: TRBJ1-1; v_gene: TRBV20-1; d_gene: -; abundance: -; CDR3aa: CSARDQGGEGTEAFF; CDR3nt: TGCAGTGCTAGAGATCAAGGTGGAGAGGGCACTGAAGCTTTCTTT
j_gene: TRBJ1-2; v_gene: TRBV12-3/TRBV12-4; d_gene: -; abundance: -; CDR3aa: CASSPGLSNYGYTF; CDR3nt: TGTGCCAGCAGTCCGGGACTCTCTAACTATGGCTACACCTTC
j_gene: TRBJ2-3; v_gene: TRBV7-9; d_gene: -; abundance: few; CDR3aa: CASSPGRYTDTQYF; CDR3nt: TGTGCCAGCAGCCCGGGCAGGTACACAGATACGCAGTATTTT
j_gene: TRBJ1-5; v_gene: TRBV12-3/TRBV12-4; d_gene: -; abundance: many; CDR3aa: CASSPRGIEPQHF; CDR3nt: TGTGCCAGCAGCCCAAGAGGGATTGAGCCCCAGCATTTT
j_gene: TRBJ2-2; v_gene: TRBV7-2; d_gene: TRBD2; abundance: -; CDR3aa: CASSPRAGTNTGELFF; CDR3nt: TGTGCCAGCAGCCCACGAGCGGGGACGAACACCGGGGAGCTGTTTTTT
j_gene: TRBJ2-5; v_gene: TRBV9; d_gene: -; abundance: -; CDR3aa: CASSVELGLETQYF; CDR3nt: TGTGCCAGCAGCGTAGAATTGGGTTTGGAGACCCAGTACTTC